One sample yielded the 5 T cell receptor beta chains listed below, sequenced in a study of blood T cell repertoires in COVID-19. Sequenced by immunoSEQ multiplex PCR; TCRdb stores in-frame clones only, minus some. The sample records around 400,000 clones, around 87% being singletons. The source material was peripheral blood. The receptor source for this set is a woman aged 55-70 years with COVID-19, enrolled during active disease.

The genes are TRBV19 and TRBJ1-5; 7 bases fit TRBD1. CDR1 LNHDA and CDR2 SQIVND come from the germline V gene (reference sequence). This CDR3 spans 16 amino acids. The V segment lost 6 bases and the J segment 1 base; nucleotides outside the gene matches: 9. In DNA, the CDR3 is TGTGCCAGTAGAAGACTTGGGACAGAGAGCAATCAGCCCCAGCATTTT. This encodes CASRRLGTESNQPQHF.

The rearrangement links TRBV5-1 to TRBJ2-5, with D uncertain. Deletions cut 0 bases from V and 2 bases from J, with 11 bases between. Germline V gene sequence: CDR1 SGHRS, CDR2 YFSETQ. This CDR3 spans 15 amino acids. CDR3: CASSLGLRLQETQYF. The CDR3 region has the DNA TGCGCCAGCAGCTTGGGGCTCAGGCTGCAAGAGACCCAGTACTTC.

This clone occurred many times. In DNA form, the CDR3 reads TGTGCCATAGTCGCAGGGCCTAACTATGGCTACACCTTC. It yields the protein CAIVAGPNYGYTF. The rearrangement links TRBV2 to TRBJ1-2; D is perhaps TRBD1 (5 bases). The germline V gene has CDR1 SNHLY and CDR2 FYNNEI. The CDR3 length is 13 residues. V lost 10 bases, J lost 0 bases, and 12 bases lay in between.

The chain recombines TRBV6-5 with TRBJ2-7; D perhaps matches TRBD2 (5 bases). The CDR3 is made up of 13 amino acids. In germline, CDR1 is MNHEY, CDR2 SVGAGI. The V end lost 7 bases, the J end lost 2 bases, and 12 bases lay between the germline ends. The CDR3 DNA is TGTGCCAGCACCTTGGACGGGACCTACGAGCAGTACTTC. Residues: CASTLDGTYEQYF.

The V gene is TRBV28, the J gene TRBJ2-5; TRBD1 aligns across 7 bases. From germline, CDR1 is MDHEN and CDR2 SYDVKM. V lost 3 bases, J lost 2 bases, and 9 bases stayed unmatched. The CDR3 length is 16 residues. CDR3 in DNA: TGTGCCAGCAGTTTCGATCACACAGGGGATCAAGAGACCCAGTACTTC. Protein product: CASSFDHTGDQETQYF.